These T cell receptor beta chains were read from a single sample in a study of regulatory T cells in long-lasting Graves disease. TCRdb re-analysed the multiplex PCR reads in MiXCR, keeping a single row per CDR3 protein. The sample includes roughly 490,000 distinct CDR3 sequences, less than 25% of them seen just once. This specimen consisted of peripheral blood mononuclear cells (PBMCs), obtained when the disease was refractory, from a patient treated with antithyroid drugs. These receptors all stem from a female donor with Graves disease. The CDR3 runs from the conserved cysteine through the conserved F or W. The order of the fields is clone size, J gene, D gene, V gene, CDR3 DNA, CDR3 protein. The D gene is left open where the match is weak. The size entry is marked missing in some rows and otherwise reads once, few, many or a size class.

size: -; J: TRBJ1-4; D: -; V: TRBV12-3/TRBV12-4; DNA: TGTGCCAGCAGTTCCCAGTCGGGGGACTCCGCTGAAAAACTGTTTTTT; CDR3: CASSSQSGDSAEKLFF
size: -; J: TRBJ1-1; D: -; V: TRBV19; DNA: TGTGCCAGTAGTAGCCCCGAGCGGCAAAAGAACACTGAAGCTTTCTTT; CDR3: CASSSPERQKNTEAFF
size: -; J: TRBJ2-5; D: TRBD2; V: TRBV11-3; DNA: TGTGCCAGCAGCCTCGGCCGGGGGGTCGAAAGGACCCAGTACTTC; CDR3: CASSLGRGVERTQYF
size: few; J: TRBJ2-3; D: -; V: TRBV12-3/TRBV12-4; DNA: TGTGCCAGCAGTACAGGGCAGGGGGATACGCAGTATTTT; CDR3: CASSTGQGDTQYF
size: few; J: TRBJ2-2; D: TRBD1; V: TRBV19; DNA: TGTGCCAGTAGTAAACAGGGGGGCACCGGGGAGCTGTTTTTT; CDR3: CASSKQGGTGELFF
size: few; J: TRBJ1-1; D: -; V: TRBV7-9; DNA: TGTGCCAGCAGGGCGACAGAATTCACTGAAGCTTTCTTT; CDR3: CASRATEFTEAFF
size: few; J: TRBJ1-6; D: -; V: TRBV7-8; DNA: TGTGCCAGCAGCTTAGCTCCGGGGAATAATTCACCCCTCCACTTT; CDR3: CASSLAPGNNSPLHF
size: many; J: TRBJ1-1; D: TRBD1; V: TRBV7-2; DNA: TGTGCCAGCAGCTTAGTGGGACAGGGGTTCTCAGAAGCTTTCTTT; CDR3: CASSLVGQGFSEAFF
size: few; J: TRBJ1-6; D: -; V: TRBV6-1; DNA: TGTGCCAGCACCCCACAGGGTATTGATTCACCCCTCCACTTT; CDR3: CASTPQGIDSPLHF
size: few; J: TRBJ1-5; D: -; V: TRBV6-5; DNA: TGTGCCAGCAGTTACGCGTCGCGGGAGCCCCAGCATTTT; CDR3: CASSYASREPQHF
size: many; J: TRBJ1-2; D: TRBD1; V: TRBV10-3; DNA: TGTGCCATCAGTGATGCAGATCAGGGGGGCTATGGCTACACCTTC; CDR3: CAISDADQGGYGYTF
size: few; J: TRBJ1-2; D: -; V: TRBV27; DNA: TGTGCCAGCAGTTTAAAGGGCCGCCCTTATGACTATGGCTACACCTTC; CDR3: CASSLKGRPYDYGYTF
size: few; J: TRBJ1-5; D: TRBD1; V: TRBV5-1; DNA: TGTGCCAGCAGCCCCGGGACAGGGGCTCAGCCCCAGCATTTT; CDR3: CASSPGTGAQPQHF
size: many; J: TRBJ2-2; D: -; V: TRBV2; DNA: TGTGCCAGCAGCGAACGGACAGTCGCGAACACCGGGGAGCTGTTTTTT; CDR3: CASSERTVANTGELFF
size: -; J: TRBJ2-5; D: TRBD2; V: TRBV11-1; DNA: TGTGCCAGCAGCATCCGGGGAGCGGGGGTGGAGACCCAGTACTTC; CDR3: CASSIRGAGVETQYF
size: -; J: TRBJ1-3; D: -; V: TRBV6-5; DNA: TGTGCCAGCAGTTACGATCGCGGCAGCCCAAACACCATATATTTT; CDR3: CASSYDRGSPNTIYF
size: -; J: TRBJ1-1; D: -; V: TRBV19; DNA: TGTGCCAGTGCGACGGCAAGGGGTACTGAAGCTTTCTTT; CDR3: CASATARGTEAFF
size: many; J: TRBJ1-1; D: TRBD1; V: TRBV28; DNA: TGTGCCAGCAGTTTCCTTTCAGGACAGGGGGCGGGTGAAGCTTTCTTT; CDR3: CASSFLSGQGAGEAFF
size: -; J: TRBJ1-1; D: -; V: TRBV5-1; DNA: TGCGCCAGCAGCTTGGATAGCAGGGGTGAAGCTTTCTTT; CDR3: CASSLDSRGEAFF
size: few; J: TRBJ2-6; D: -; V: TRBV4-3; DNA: TGCGCCAGCAGCCAAGCGAACCAGGGCTCTGGGGCCAACGTCCTGACTTTC; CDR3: CASSQANQGSGANVLTF
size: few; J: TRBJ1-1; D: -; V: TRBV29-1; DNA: TGCAGCGTTGAAGAGGGTGGGGGCACTGAAGCTTTCTTT; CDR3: CSVEEGGGTEAFF
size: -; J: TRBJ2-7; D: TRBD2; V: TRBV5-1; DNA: TGCGCCAGCAGCCCCGGACTAGCGGGAGTCGCCTACGAGCAGTACTTC; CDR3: CASSPGLAGVAYEQYF
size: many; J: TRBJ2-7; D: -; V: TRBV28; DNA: TGTGCCAGCAGTTTACACGGGGACTCCTACGAGCAGTACTTC; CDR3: CASSLHGDSYEQYF
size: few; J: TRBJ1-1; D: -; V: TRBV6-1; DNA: TGTGCCAGCAGCACCTTGGGGGGGCTCTCTTTCTTT; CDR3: CASSTLGGLSFF
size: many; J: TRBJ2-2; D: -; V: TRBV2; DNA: TGTGCCAGCAGTGTGAGGTGGAACACCGGGGAGCTGTTTTTT; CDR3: CASSVRWNTGELFF
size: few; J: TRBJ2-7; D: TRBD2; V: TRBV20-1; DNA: TGCAGTGCTAGAGTTCATAGCGGGACAATCTCCTACGAGCAGTACTTC; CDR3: CSARVHSGTISYEQYF
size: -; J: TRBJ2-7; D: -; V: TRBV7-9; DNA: TGTGCCAGCACCCCGGCGGGGGCCTCCTACGAGCAGTACTTC; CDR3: CASTPAGASYEQYF